This T cell receptor (beta chain) was retrieved from a study of cytomegalovirus exposure and HLA in healthy donors. Primers: 60 Vbeta forward and 13 Jbeta reverse. Here immunoSEQ multiplex PCR was the method, and the copy in TCRdb shows in-frame clones only, minus some. The table lists around 180,000 clones, 84% of them singletons. Per germline, CDR1 SGDLS and CDR2 YYNGEE. Trimming at V came to 4 bases and at J to 6 bases, leaving 9 bases not matched to a gene. This CDR3 has 14 residues. The TCR comes from a girl aged 2-10 years in good health and CMV-seropositive. This sequence joins TRBV9 and TRBJ1-1, with 7 bases lining up with TRBD1. Sample: PBMCs. As DNA, the CDR3 is TGTGCCAGCAGCCCGCGACAGGGTGCCTCTGAAGCTTTCTTT. Its protein is CASSPRQGASEAFF.